These T cell receptor beta chains were read from a single sample in a study of blood T cell repertoires in COVID-19. The repertoire was sequenced with immunoSEQ multiplex PCR; TCRdb's copy has only in-frame clones and lacks some. The sample lists 60,000 to 90,000 clones; around 84% were seen once. The sample consisted of peripheral blood. These receptors were taken from a man in his sixties with COVID-19, enrolled during active disease. Each CDR3 is given with its conserved first and last residue. The D gene is left open where the match is weak. Clone size is stated in some rows and not others, as once, few, many or a class when expanded.

J gene: TRBJ2-7
clone size: few
D gene: TRBD1
V gene: TRBV7-3
CDR3 length: 13
CDR3 DNA: TGTGCCAGCAGCATGGGACAGCCCCACGAGCAGTACTTC
CDR3 protein: CASSMGQPHEQYF

J gene: TRBJ1-6
clone size: .
D gene: .
V gene: TRBV18
CDR3 length: 13
CDR3 DNA: TGTGCCAGCTCAGGCCAGGGGCTTTCACCCCTCCACTTT
CDR3 protein: CASSGQGLSPLHF

J gene: TRBJ2-2
clone size: .
D gene: TRBD1
V gene: TRBV18
CDR3 length: 15
CDR3 DNA: TGTGCCAGCTCACCCCGGACAGGAGACACCGGGGAGCTGTTTTTT
CDR3 protein: CASSPRTGDTGELFF

J gene: TRBJ1-2
clone size: .
D gene: TRBD1
V gene: TRBV6-5
CDR3 length: 16
CDR3 DNA: TGTGCCAGCAGTTACTCGGTGGTGACAGGGGGCTATGGCTACACCTTC
CDR3 protein: CASSYSVVTGGYGYTF

J gene: TRBJ2-3
clone size: .
D gene: .
V gene: TRBV25-1
CDR3 length: 15
CDR3 DNA: TGTGCCAGCAGTGAATCCCAGGGGATCACAGATACGCAGTATTTT
CDR3 protein: CASSESQGITDTQYF

J gene: TRBJ1-6
clone size: .
D gene: TRBD1
V gene: TRBV2
CDR3 length: 15
CDR3 DNA: TGTGCCAGCACGGGGCAGGGACAGGATAATTCACCCCTCCACTTT
CDR3 protein: CASTGQGQDNSPLHF

J gene: TRBJ2-1
clone size: .
D gene: .
V gene: TRBV6-5
CDR3 length: 15
CDR3 DNA: TGTGCCAGCCTCGACCGGGGGAGCTCCTACAATGAGCAGTTCTTC
CDR3 protein: CASLDRGSSYNEQFF

J gene: TRBJ2-7
clone size: .
D gene: TRBD2
V gene: TRBV28
CDR3 length: 15
CDR3 DNA: TGTGCCAGCATTTCGGTAGCGGGGGCTAGCTACGAGCAGTACTTC
CDR3 protein: CASISVAGASYEQYF

J gene: TRBJ2-1
clone size: once
D gene: .
V gene: TRBV13
CDR3 length: 15
CDR3 DNA: TGTGCCAGCAGCCATTTTGTCGGGTGGGAGAATGAGCAGTTCTTC
CDR3 protein: CASSHFVGWENEQFF

J gene: TRBJ1-5
clone size: .
D gene: TRBD1
V gene: TRBV6-5
CDR3 length: 15
CDR3 DNA: TGTGCCAGCAGCCCCGGGACAGGAAGCAATCAGCCCCAGCATTTT
CDR3 protein: CASSPGTGSNQPQHF

J gene: TRBJ2-2
clone size: .
D gene: TRBD2
V gene: TRBV19
CDR3 length: 15
CDR3 DNA: TGTGCCACCGATGGACTAGCGGGGATCACCGGGGAGCTGTTTTTT
CDR3 protein: CATDGLAGITGELFF

J gene: TRBJ2-4
clone size: .
D gene: TRBD2
V gene: TRBV5-4
CDR3 length: 16
CDR3 DNA: TGTGCCAGCAACCCCCGCGGGGGAAGAGCCAAAAACATTCAGTACTTC
CDR3 protein: CASNPRGGRAKNIQYF

J gene: TRBJ1-2
clone size: .
D gene: .
V gene: TRBV18
CDR3 length: 14
CDR3 DNA: TGTGCCAGCTCACCGGCCGGGTCAAGCTATGGCTACACCTTC
CDR3 protein: CASSPAGSSYGYTF

J gene: TRBJ1-5
clone size: .
D gene: .
V gene: TRBV3-1/TRBV3-2
CDR3 length: 13
CDR3 DNA: TGTGCCAGCAGCCAACAGGGTGAGCAGCCCCAGCATTTT
CDR3 protein: CASSQQGEQPQHF

J gene: TRBJ1-3
clone size: few
D gene: .
V gene: TRBV30
CDR3 length: 15
CDR3 DNA: TGTGCCTGGAGTCCAGGGTTAGCGGCTGGAAACACCATATATTTT
CDR3 protein: CAWSPGLAAGNTIYF

J gene: TRBJ1-2
clone size: few
D gene: TRBD1
V gene: TRBV5-6
CDR3 length: 16
CDR3 DNA: TGTGCCAGCAGCGGGTGGACAGGGGTTGAGGACTATGGCTACACCTTC
CDR3 protein: CASSGWTGVEDYGYTF

J gene: TRBJ1-1
clone size: .
D gene: .
V gene: TRBV4-1
CDR3 length: 13
CDR3 DNA: TGCGCCAGCAGCCAAGTTGGTATGAGGATAGCTTTCTTT
CDR3 protein: CASSQVGMRIAFF

J gene: TRBJ1-5
clone size: few
D gene: .
V gene: TRBV12-5
CDR3 length: 14
CDR3 DNA: TGTGCTAGTGGTTTGGTACAGGGCGGTCAGCCCCAGCATTTT
CDR3 protein: CASGLVQGGQPQHF

J gene: TRBJ2-7
clone size: .
D gene: TRBD1
V gene: TRBV7-6
CDR3 length: 15
CDR3 DNA: TGTGCCAGCAGCAGCCCGACAGGGGAGAAGCGCGAGCAGTACTTC
CDR3 protein: CASSSPTGEKREQYF

J gene: TRBJ1-1
clone size: .
D gene: .
V gene: TRBV19
CDR3 length: 12
CDR3 DNA: TGTGCCAGTGGACTTGGATTCACTGAAGCTTTCTTT
CDR3 protein: CASGLGFTEAFF

J gene: TRBJ1-5
clone size: once
D gene: .
V gene: TRBV2
CDR3 length: 15
CDR3 DNA: TGTGCCAGCAGTGAGTATGCGGGGGGCAATCAGCCCCAGCATTTT
CDR3 protein: CASSEYAGGNQPQHF

J gene: TRBJ2-1
clone size: .
D gene: .
V gene: TRBV2
CDR3 length: 15
CDR3 DNA: TGTGCCAGCAGTGAACGGGGGACGGACCACAATGAGCAGTTCTTC
CDR3 protein: CASSERGTDHNEQFF

J gene: TRBJ1-3
clone size: .
D gene: .
V gene: TRBV6-5
CDR3 length: 15
CDR3 DNA: TGTGCCAGCACCTTCCAACGGGACTCTGGAAACACCATATATTTT
CDR3 protein: CASTFQRDSGNTIYF

J gene: TRBJ1-6
clone size: .
D gene: .
V gene: TRBV5-1
CDR3 length: 14
CDR3 DNA: TGCGCCAGCAGCCGGGAGGAAGATAATTCACCCCTCCACTTT
CDR3 protein: CASSREEDNSPLHF

J gene: TRBJ2-2
clone size: .
D gene: TRBD2
V gene: TRBV10-1
CDR3 length: 15
CDR3 DNA: TGCGCCAGCAGTCAGGGACTAGCGGCCACCGGGGAGCTGTTTTTT
CDR3 protein: CASSQGLAATGELFF

J gene: TRBJ2-4
clone size: .
D gene: .
V gene: TRBV5-4
CDR3 length: 14
CDR3 DNA: TGTGCCAGCAGCTTGGGCGCTAACGAAAACATTCAGTACTTC
CDR3 protein: CASSLGANENIQYF

J gene: TRBJ2-5
clone size: .
D gene: TRBD1
V gene: TRBV7-7
CDR3 length: 15
CDR3 DNA: TGTGCCAGCAGCGTAGCCACAGGGGGGACAGAGACCCAGTACTTC
CDR3 protein: CASSVATGGTETQYF

J gene: TRBJ2-1
clone size: .
D gene: .
V gene: TRBV1
CDR3 length: 15
CDR3 DNA: TGCACCAGTATACTACGGGAGCCCTCCTACAATGAGCAGTTCTTC
CDR3 protein: CTSILREPSYNEQFF

J gene: TRBJ1-4
clone size: .
D gene: TRBD1
V gene: TRBV7-9
CDR3 length: 14
CDR3 DNA: TGTGCCAGCAGCCTCAGGGGGCATGGTGAAAAACTGTTTTTT
CDR3 protein: CASSLRGHGEKLFF

J gene: TRBJ2-3
clone size: once
D gene: .
V gene: TRBV10-1
CDR3 length: 13
CDR3 DNA: TGCGCCAGCAGTGAGTCCTTGGTCGGTACGCAGTATTTT
CDR3 protein: CASSESLVGTQYF

J gene: TRBJ2-1
clone size: .
D gene: TRBD2
V gene: TRBV20-1
CDR3 length: 16
CDR3 DNA: TGCAGTGCTAGTCCTAGCGGGAGACACAACTACAATGAGCAGTTCTTC
CDR3 protein: CSASPSGRHNYNEQFF

J gene: TRBJ1-1
clone size: .
D gene: TRBD1
V gene: TRBV18
CDR3 length: 17
CDR3 DNA: TGTGCCAGCTCACGACAGCTGGGACAGGGTGGGGAGGATGAAGCTTTCTTT
CDR3 protein: CASSRQLGQGGEDEAFF

J gene: TRBJ1-2
clone size: .
D gene: .
V gene: TRBV15
CDR3 length: 16
CDR3 DNA: TGTGCCACCAGCATGCGGGGAGCCCGGGGTAACTATGGCTACACCTTC
CDR3 protein: CATSMRGARGNYGYTF

J gene: TRBJ2-1
clone size: .
D gene: TRBD2
V gene: TRBV2
CDR3 length: 18
CDR3 DNA: TGTGCCAGCAGAGACATACCGGGACTAGCGGGAGCCTACAATGAGCAGTTCTTC
CDR3 protein: CASRDIPGLAGAYNEQFF

J gene: TRBJ1-2
clone size: .
D gene: TRBD1
V gene: TRBV7-2
CDR3 length: 14
CDR3 DNA: TGTGCCAGCAGCCCGGGGGACAGGAGGGATGGCTACACCTTC
CDR3 protein: CASSPGDRRDGYTF

J gene: TRBJ1-2
clone size: .
D gene: TRBD1
V gene: TRBV24-1
CDR3 length: 14
CDR3 DNA: TGTGCCACCAGAAACACAGGGGAAAACTATGGCTACACCTTC
CDR3 protein: CATRNTGENYGYTF

J gene: TRBJ2-7
clone size: .
D gene: TRBD1
V gene: TRBV18
CDR3 length: 15
CDR3 DNA: TGTGCCAGCTCACCCGGGACAGGGTCTCCTTACGAGCAGTACTTC
CDR3 protein: CASSPGTGSPYEQYF

J gene: TRBJ2-5
clone size: .
D gene: .
V gene: TRBV5-4
CDR3 length: 16
CDR3 DNA: TGTGCCAGCAGCTTGACGCTGGTCCAGGGTCGGGAGACCCAGTACTTC
CDR3 protein: CASSLTLVQGRETQYF

J gene: TRBJ1-3
clone size: .
D gene: .
V gene: TRBV9
CDR3 length: 16
CDR3 DNA: TGTGCCAGCAGCCCCATTCTAGCCAACTCTGGAAACACCATATATTTT
CDR3 protein: CASSPILANSGNTIYF

J gene: TRBJ2-7
clone size: .
D gene: .
V gene: TRBV9
CDR3 length: 16
CDR3 DNA: TGTGCCAGCAGCGTAGGATTCCTTCCGGGGTCCTACGAGCAGTACTTC
CDR3 protein: CASSVGFLPGSYEQYF

J gene: TRBJ2-3
clone size: .
D gene: TRBD1
V gene: TRBV29-1
CDR3 length: 14
CDR3 DNA: TGCAGCGTTGAAAGGGACAGGGGATCGGATACGCAGTATTTT
CDR3 protein: CSVERDRGSDTQYF

J gene: TRBJ2-7
clone size: .
D gene: .
V gene: TRBV5-6
CDR3 length: 14
CDR3 DNA: TGTGCCAGCAGCTTGGACAGTACTTCCTACGAGCAGTACTTC
CDR3 protein: CASSLDSTSYEQYF

J gene: TRBJ1-3
clone size: .
D gene: .
V gene: TRBV5-4
CDR3 length: 16
CDR3 DNA: TGTGCCAGCAGCTTGGGCGGTTCATTCTCTGGAAACACCATATATTTT
CDR3 protein: CASSLGGSFSGNTIYF

J gene: TRBJ1-3
clone size: once
D gene: TRBD1
V gene: TRBV6-6
CDR3 length: 15
CDR3 DNA: TGTGCCACCCAAATTATACAGGGGGCTGGAAACACCATATATTTT
CDR3 protein: CATQIIQGAGNTIYF

J gene: TRBJ1-6
clone size: .
D gene: TRBD1
V gene: TRBV5-1
CDR3 length: 15
CDR3 DNA: TGCGCCAGCAGCGCCCAGGGGGTGGGGAATTCACCCCTCCACTTT
CDR3 protein: CASSAQGVGNSPLHF

J gene: TRBJ2-1
clone size: .
D gene: .
V gene: TRBV5-6
CDR3 length: 15
CDR3 DNA: TGTGCCAGCAGCTTGGGGACTTACTCCTACAATGAGCAGTTCTTC
CDR3 protein: CASSLGTYSYNEQFF

J gene: TRBJ2-1
clone size: .
D gene: TRBD2
V gene: TRBV6-1
CDR3 length: 15
CDR3 DNA: TGTGCCAGCAAAATAACGCGGGGGGGATCCAATGAGCAGTTCTTC
CDR3 protein: CASKITRGGSNEQFF

J gene: TRBJ1-5
clone size: few
D gene: TRBD1
V gene: TRBV3-1/TRBV3-2
CDR3 length: 15
CDR3 DNA: TGTGCCAGCAGCGATGGACAGGACTACAATCAGCCCCAGCATTTT
CDR3 protein: CASSDGQDYNQPQHF

J gene: TRBJ1-3
clone size: .
D gene: .
V gene: TRBV28
CDR3 length: 16
CDR3 DNA: TGTGCCAGCAGCCCCCCGGACGGGATCTCTGGAAACACCATATATTTT
CDR3 protein: CASSPPDGISGNTIYF

J gene: TRBJ1-1
clone size: .
D gene: .
V gene: TRBV5-1
CDR3 length: 18
CDR3 DNA: TGCGCCAGCAGCTTGGTTTTTTCGGCAGGCAAGCTGAACACTGAAGCTTTCTTT
CDR3 protein: CASSLVFSAGKLNTEAFF